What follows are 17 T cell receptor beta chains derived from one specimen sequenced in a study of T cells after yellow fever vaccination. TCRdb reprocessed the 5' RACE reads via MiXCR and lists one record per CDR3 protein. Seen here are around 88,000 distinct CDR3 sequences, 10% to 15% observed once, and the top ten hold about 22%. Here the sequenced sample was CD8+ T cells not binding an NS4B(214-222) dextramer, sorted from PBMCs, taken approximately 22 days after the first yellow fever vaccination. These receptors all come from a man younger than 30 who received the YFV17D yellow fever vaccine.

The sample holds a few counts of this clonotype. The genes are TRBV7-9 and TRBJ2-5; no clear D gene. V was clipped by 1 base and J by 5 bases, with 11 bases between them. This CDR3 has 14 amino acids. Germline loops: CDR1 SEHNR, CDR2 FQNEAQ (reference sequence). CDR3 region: CASSLVAGGETQYF. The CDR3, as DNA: TGTGCCAGCAGCTTAGTTGCTGGTGGCGAGACCCAGTACTTC.

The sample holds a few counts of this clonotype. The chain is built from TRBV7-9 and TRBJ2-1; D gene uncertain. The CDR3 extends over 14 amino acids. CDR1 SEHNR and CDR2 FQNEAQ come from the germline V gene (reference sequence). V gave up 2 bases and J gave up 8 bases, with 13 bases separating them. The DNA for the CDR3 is TGTGCCAGCAGCTTAAGCCTTGGTGGCGATGAGCAGTTCTTC. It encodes CASSLSLGGDEQFF. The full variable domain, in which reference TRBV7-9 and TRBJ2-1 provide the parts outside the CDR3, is DTGVSQNPRHKITKRGQNVTFRCDPISEHNRLYWYRQTLGQGPEFLTYFQNEAQLEKSRLLSDRFSAERPKGSFSTLEIQRTEQGDSAMYLCASSLSLGGDEQFFGPGTRLTVL.

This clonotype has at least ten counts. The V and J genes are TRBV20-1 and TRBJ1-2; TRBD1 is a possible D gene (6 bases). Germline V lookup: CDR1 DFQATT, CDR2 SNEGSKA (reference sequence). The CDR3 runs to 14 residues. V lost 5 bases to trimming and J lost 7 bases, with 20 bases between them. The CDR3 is CSALSRDTTGGYTF. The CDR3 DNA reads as TGCAGTGCTCTATCCCGGGACACCACGGGTGGCTACACCTTC.

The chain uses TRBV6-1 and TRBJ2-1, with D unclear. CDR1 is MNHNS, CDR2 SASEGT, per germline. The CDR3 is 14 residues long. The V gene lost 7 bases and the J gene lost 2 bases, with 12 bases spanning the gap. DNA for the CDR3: TGTGCCAGCAAACCGACGAGCCCCTACAATGAGCAGTTCTTC. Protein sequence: CASKPTSPYNEQFF.

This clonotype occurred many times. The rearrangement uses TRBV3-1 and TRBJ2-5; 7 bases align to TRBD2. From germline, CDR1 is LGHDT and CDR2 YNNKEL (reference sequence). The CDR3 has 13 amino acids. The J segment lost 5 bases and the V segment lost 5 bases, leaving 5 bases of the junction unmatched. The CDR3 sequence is CASSTAGVETQYF. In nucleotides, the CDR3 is TGTGCCAGCAGCACGGCGGGGGTGGAGACCCAGTACTTC.

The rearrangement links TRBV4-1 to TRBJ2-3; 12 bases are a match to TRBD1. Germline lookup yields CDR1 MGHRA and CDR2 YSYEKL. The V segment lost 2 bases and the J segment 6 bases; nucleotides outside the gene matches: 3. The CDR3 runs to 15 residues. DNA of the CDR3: TGCGCCAGCAGCCAAAGGGACAGGGGGCTGGATACGCAGTATTTT. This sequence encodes CASSQRDRGLDTQYF.

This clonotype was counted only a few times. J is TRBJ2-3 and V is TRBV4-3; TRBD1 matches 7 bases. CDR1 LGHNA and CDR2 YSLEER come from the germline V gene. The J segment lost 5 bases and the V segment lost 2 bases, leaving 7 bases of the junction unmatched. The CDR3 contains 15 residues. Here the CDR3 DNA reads TGCGCCAGCAGCCAACCGACAGGGTTGGGAGATACGCAGTATTTT. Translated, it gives CASSQPTGLGDTQYF.

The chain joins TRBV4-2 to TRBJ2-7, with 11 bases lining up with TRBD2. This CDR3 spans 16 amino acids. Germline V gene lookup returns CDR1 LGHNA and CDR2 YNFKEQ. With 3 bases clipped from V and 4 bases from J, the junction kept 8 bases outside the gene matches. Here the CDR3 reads CASSQALGLADYEQYF. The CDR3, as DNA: TGTGCCAGCAGCCAGGCCCTGGGACTAGCGGATTACGAGCAGTACTTC.

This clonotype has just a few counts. CDR3 amino acids: CASSGQGPGTDTQYF. Written as DNA, the CDR3 is TGTGCCAGCAGCGGACAGGGGCCTGGCACAGATACGCAGTATTTT. V gene TRBV7-9 combines with J gene TRBJ2-3; 9 nucleotides agree with TRBD1. Germline CDR1 reads SEHNR; CDR2 reads FQNEAQ (reference sequence). The CDR3 sequence is 15 residues long. Trimming at V came to 5 bases and at J to 1 base, leaving 4 bases not matched to a gene.

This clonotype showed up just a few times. CDR3 protein: CASSVDRTSGDTQYF. DNA for the CDR3: TGTGCCAGCAGCGTAGATCGGACTAGCGGAGATACGCAGTATTTT. This chain uses TRBV9 with TRBJ2-3; 10 bases map to TRBD2. Germline assignment: CDR1 SGDLS and CDR2 YYNGEE. Trimming cost V 0 bases and J 5 bases; bases outside gene matches: 3. The CDR3 is 15 residues long.

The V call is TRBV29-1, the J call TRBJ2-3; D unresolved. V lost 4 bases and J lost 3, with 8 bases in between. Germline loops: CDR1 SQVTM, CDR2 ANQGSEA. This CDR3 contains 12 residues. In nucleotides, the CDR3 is TGCAGCGTTGGAGCCGGGACAGATACGCAGTATTTT. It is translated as CSVGAGTDTQYF.

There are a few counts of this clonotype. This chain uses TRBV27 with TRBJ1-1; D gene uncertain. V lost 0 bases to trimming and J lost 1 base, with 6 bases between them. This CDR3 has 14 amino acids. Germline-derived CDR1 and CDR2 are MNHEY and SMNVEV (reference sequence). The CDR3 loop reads CASSLSPENTEAFF. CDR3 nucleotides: TGTGCCAGCAGTTTATCGCCGGAGAACACTGAAGCTTTCTTT.

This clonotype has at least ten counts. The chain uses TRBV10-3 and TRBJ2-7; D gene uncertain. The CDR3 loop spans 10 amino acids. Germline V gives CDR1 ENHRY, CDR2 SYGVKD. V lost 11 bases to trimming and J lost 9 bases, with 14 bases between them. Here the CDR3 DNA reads TGTGCCCCAAATATCTGGGGGCAGTACGTC. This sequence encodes CAPNIWGQYV.

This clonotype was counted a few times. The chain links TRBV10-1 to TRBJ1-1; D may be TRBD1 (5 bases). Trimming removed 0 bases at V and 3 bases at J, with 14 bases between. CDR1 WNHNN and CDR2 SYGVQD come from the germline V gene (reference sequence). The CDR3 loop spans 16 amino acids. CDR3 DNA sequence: TGCGCCAGCAGTGAGTCGCTCGAGGGGAGGGACACTGAAGCTTTCTTT. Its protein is CASSESLEGRDTEAFF.

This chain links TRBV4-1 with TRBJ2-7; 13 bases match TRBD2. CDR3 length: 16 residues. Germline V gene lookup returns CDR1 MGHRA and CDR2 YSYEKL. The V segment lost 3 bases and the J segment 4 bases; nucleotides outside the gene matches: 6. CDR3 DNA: TGCGCCAGCAGCCAGGCGACTAGCGGGGGGCAGTACGAGCAGTACGTC. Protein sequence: CASSQATSGGQYEQYV.

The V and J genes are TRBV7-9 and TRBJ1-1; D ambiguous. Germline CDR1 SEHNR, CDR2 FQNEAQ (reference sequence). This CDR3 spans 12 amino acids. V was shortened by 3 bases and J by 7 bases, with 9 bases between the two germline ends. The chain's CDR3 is CASSFGSSEAFF. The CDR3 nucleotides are TGTGCCAGCAGCTTTGGATCGAGTGAAGCTTTCTTT.

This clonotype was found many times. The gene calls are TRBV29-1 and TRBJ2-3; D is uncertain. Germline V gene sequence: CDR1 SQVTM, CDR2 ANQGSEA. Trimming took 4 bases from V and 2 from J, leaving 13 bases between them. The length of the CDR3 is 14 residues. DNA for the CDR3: TGCAGCGTTGGAACAACCGGTTTCACAGATACGCAGTATTTT. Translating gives CSVGTTGFTDTQYF.